This is a list of T cell receptor beta chains from one sample in a study of CD8 T cells in Susac syndrome. TCRdb itself ran the immunoSEQ multiplex PCR reads through MiXCR, one entry per CDR3 protein. The table has 160,000 or so distinct CDR3 sequences, approximately 95% seen once. What was sequenced was CD8+ T cells from PBMCs. The receptors originated from a human donor with multiple sclerosis. Both conserved end residues are part of each CDR3. D genes are given only for firm matches. Clone size is given for some rows only: seen once, a few or many times, or a class if the clone is expanded.

d_gene	v_gene	abundance	j_gene	CDR3nt	CDR3aa
TRBD2	TRBV9	-	TRBJ2-7	TGTGCCAGCAGCGCCACTCTAGCGGGGGGCTCCTACGAGCAGTACTTC	CASSATLAGGSYEQYF
-	TRBV28	-	TRBJ2-5	TGTGCCAGCAGTTTGACCCTGAGGGACCAAGAGACCCAGTACTTC	CASSLTLRDQETQYF
TRBD2	TRBV7-9	-	TRBJ2-7	TGTGCCAGCAGCTCCCGGCTAGCGGGAGTCTACGAGCAGTACTTC	CASSSRLAGVYEQYF
-	TRBV28	-	TRBJ1-5	TGTGCCAGCAGCCTTACCCCCATCACGTATAGCAATCAGCCCCAGCATTTT	CASSLTPITYSNQPQHF
-	TRBV27	-	TRBJ2-3	TGTGCCAGCAGTGGCCGGGCCACAGATACGCAGTATTTT	CASSGRATDTQYF
-	TRBV7-9	-	TRBJ2-1	TGTGCCAGCAGCCGAGAGGGATATGAGCAGTTCTTC	CASSREGYEQFF
TRBD1	TRBV18	once	TRBJ2-1	TGTGCCAGCTCACCCGGGACAGCCTCCTACAATGAGCAGTTCTTC	CASSPGTASYNEQFF
-	TRBV29-1	once	TRBJ2-3	TGCAGCGTTACCAGGCTGAGCACAGATACGCAGTATTTT	CSVTRLSTDTQYF
TRBD1	TRBV9	-	TRBJ2-7	TGTGCCAGCTCCCGGGACAGGGGGCACGAGCAGTACTTC	CASSRDRGHEQYF
TRBD2	TRBV20-1	-	TRBJ2-5	TGCAGTGCGCCGACTAGCGGGACGCAAGAGACCCAGTACTTC	CSAPTSGTQETQYF
-	TRBV20-1	-	TRBJ2-5	TGCAGTGCCCCGAAGGACTACGGGGCTCGAGAGACCCAGTACTTC	CSAPKDYGARETQYF
-	TRBV4-2	-	TRBJ2-3	TGTGCCAGCAGCCATCGGGTTTCAGACCTACTCACAGATACGCAGTATTTT	CASSHRVSDLLTDTQYF
-	TRBV29-1	-	TRBJ2-7	TGCAGCGCCTTACCCGACAGCACCTACGAGCAGTACTTC	CSALPDSTYEQYF
-	TRBV5-4	-	TRBJ1-2	TGTGCCAGCAGCTTGGCCGGTGGTCTTGGCTACACCTTC	CASSLAGGLGYTF
-	TRBV9	once	TRBJ2-1	TGTGCCAGCAGCGTAGGAGGGCTTGACAATGAGCAGTTCTTC	CASSVGGLDNEQFF